This passage covers 7 T cell receptor beta chains from one sample sequenced in a study of T cell responses to AZD1222 COVID-19 vaccine. Clones were read by immunoSEQ multiplex PCR, and TCRdb kept only the in-frame ones, dropping some. The repertoire has 100,000 to 150,000 clones, more than 70% of them found once; the top ten carry more than 4%. The sample in question was peripheral blood, obtained on day 0 of AZD1222 vaccination. These receptors were collected from an adult in good health.

The rearrangement joins TRBV7-2 to TRBJ1-5; no clear D gene. CDR3 size: 13 residues. The V end was cut by 4 bases, the J end by 3 bases, with 7 bases between. Germline V gene data show CDR1 as SGHTA and CDR2 as FQGNSA. CDR3 protein: CASSSGNNQPQHF. The CDR3, as DNA: TGTGCCAGCAGCTCCGGGAACAATCAGCCCCAGCATTTT.

This clone was found a few times. The rearrangement uses TRBV7-2 and TRBJ1-2; D gene unclear. The CDR3 has 13 residues. Trimming removed 5 bases from V and 4 bases from J, with 11 bases in between. Germline V gives CDR1 SGHTA, CDR2 FQGNSA. CDR3 coding DNA: TGTGCCAGCAGCCCACCGGACGGCTATGGCTACACCTTC. Protein: CASSPPDGYGYTF.

This chain links TRBV5-1 with TRBJ1-6; D is ambiguous. The CDR3 runs to 13 residues. The V gene's germline CDR1 is SGHRS and CDR2 YFSETQ. The ends were cut back, 2 bases at V and 7 bases at J, with 7 bases in the middle. In nucleotides, the CDR3 is TGCGCCAGCAGCTTATCGGCGAATTCACCCCTCCACTTT. Amino acids: CASSLSANSPLHF. The whole variable domain, remainder taken from reference TRBV5-1 and TRBJ1-6, is KAGVTQTPRYLIKTRGQQVTLSCSPISGHRSVSWYQQTPGQGLQFLFEYFSETQRNKGNFPGRFSGRQFSNSRSEMNVSTLELGDSALYLCASSLSANSPLHFGNGTRLTVT.

V gene TRBV10-2 combines with J gene TRBJ1-1, with D perhaps TRBD1 (5 bases). Germline V gene lookup returns CDR1 WSHSY and CDR2 SAAADI. The CDR3 loop spans 12 amino acids. V was shortened by 5 bases and J by 5 bases, with 9 bases between the two germline ends. This chain's CDR3 is CASSQGWTEAFF. DNA for the CDR3: TGCGCCAGCAGTCAGGGCTGGACTGAAGCTTTCTTT.

This chain connects TRBV9 to TRBJ1-1, with a weak D call TRBD1 (6 bases). Germline V gene sequence: CDR1 SGDLS, CDR2 YYNGEE. The CDR3 sequence is 14 residues long. The V gene lost 0 bases and the J gene lost 4 bases, with 10 bases spanning the gap. The CDR3 is CASSVGGLGTEAFF. The CDR3 coding sequence is TGTGCCAGCAGCGTAGGGGGGCTTGGCACTGAAGCTTTCTTT.

Concerning this clone: One junction end does not reproduce the germline sequence, and a read error may be involved. The chain couples TRBV7-2 to TRBJ2-2; D remains unclear. Germline CDR1 SGHTA, CDR2 FQGNSA. The CDR3 contains 15 residues. DNA for the CDR3: TGTGCCAGCAGACCGGGTCTCCCGAAGACCGGGGAGCTGTTTTTT. It yields the protein CASRPGLPKTGELFF.

The rearrangement uses TRBV28 and TRBJ1-6; D not resolved. CDR3 length: 16 amino acids. Germline V gene data show CDR1 as MDHEN and CDR2 as SYDVKM. Trimming shortened V by 8 bases and J by 3 bases, and 17 bases separated the two germline ends. The CDR3 region is CASFTVDGYYNSPLHF. The CDR3 DNA follows: TGTGCCAGCTTTACGGTAGACGGTTACTATAATTCACCCCTCCACTTT.